The rows below give T cell receptor beta chains drawn from one sample of a study of shared clonotypes between healthy human individuals. Profiled with immunoSEQ multiplex PCR; TCRdb holds only in-frame clones, not every one. The data show millions of clones, roughly 95% seen once. The sample comprised naive CD8+ T cells sorted from blood. The receptors stem from a man aged 18 to 29 in good health. Each CDR3 is given with its conserved first and last residue. The D gene is left open where the match is weak. The size of a clone is reported for some rows only, either as once, few or many, or as a class for expanded clones.

d_call,j_call,v_call,clone_size,cdr3_nt,cdr3_aa
-,TRBJ2-7,TRBV27,-,TGTGCCAGCAGTTCTATTATAAGCGGAAGCTCCTACGAGCAGTACTTC,CASSSIISGSSYEQYF
-,TRBJ1-2,TRBV5-1,-,TGCGCCAGCAGCTTGTCGACTGACAATATCAACTATGGCTACACCTTC,CASSLSTDNINYGYTF
TRBD2,TRBJ2-1,TRBV13,-,TGTGCCAGCAGCTTGTCTAGCGGAGTTTACAATGAGCAGTTCTTC,CASSLSSGVYNEQFF
-,TRBJ2-7,TRBV27,-,TGTGCCAGCAGTTTCGGAGGGAACTCCTACGAGCAGTACTTC,CASSFGGNSYEQYF
-,TRBJ2-1,TRBV11-2,-,TGTGCCAGCTCACGGGAGAGCTCCTACAATGAGCAGTTCTTC,CASSRESSYNEQFF
-,TRBJ1-1,TRBV29-1,-,TGCAGCGTTGTCCAGGACACTGAAGCTTTCTTT,CSVVQDTEAFF
-,TRBJ2-7,TRBV5-6,-,TGTGCCAGCAGCCAGGGGATCGGCCCAGCCTACGAGCAGTACTTC,CASSQGIGPAYEQYF
TRBD2,TRBJ2-1,TRBV7-3,-,TGTGCCAGCAGCTTCTTGGCGGGGGGCAACAATGAGCAGTTCTTC,CASSFLAGGNNEQFF
TRBD2,TRBJ2-3,TRBV10-1,once,TGCGCCAGCAGTGAGTCGGCGGGAGTTGGCGCAGATACGCAGTATTTT,CASSESAGVGADTQYF
-,TRBJ1-2,TRBV7-9,-,TGTGCCAGCAGCTTAAAGGCAGGGGCGATCGCTAACTATGGCTACACCTTC,CASSLKAGAIANYGYTF
-,TRBJ2-7,TRBV28,-,TGTGCCAGCAGTTTATTAGCAGGGGCCTACGAGCAGTACTTC,CASSLLAGAYEQYF
-,TRBJ2-1,TRBV9,-,TGTGCCAGCAGCGTAAGCCCAGCGGAGAGCTCCTACAATGAGCAGTTCTTC,CASSVSPAESSYNEQFF
-,TRBJ2-7,TRBV28,-,TGTGCCAGCAGTTGGGAACGGACCTACGAGCAGTACTTC,CASSWERTYEQYF
-,TRBJ1-2,TRBV7-8,-,TGTGCCAGCAGCTTAGATACAGCCCTCTATGGCTACACCTTC,CASSLDTALYGYTF
-,TRBJ2-5,TRBV5-4,-,TGTGCCAGCAGCTTTCTCGAGCAGGGGCCGGGGGAGACCCAGTACTTC,CASSFLEQGPGETQYF
TRBD1,TRBJ2-2,TRBV28,once,TGTGCCAGCAGTTTGGCCCCGGGACAGGGTTTCACCGGGGAGCTGTTTTTT,CASSLAPGQGFTGELFF
-,TRBJ2-3,TRBV7-9,-,TGTGCCAGCAGTCTTACGGGACTGGACACAGATACGCAGTATTTT,CASSLTGLDTDTQYF
-,TRBJ1-4,TRBV27,-,TGTGCCAGCAGTTTGGGGCTCCTCGGGGGGGCAACTAATGAAAAACTGTTTTTT,CASSLGLLGGATNEKLFF
-,TRBJ2-1,TRBV29-1,-,TGCAGCGTTGTAGCCTGGAATGAGCAGTTCTTC,CSVVAWNEQFF
-,TRBJ2-1,TRBV19,-,TGTGCCAGTAGTATTCTTCTAGCTAATGAGCAGTTCTTC,CASSILLANEQFF
-,TRBJ2-1,TRBV6-6,-,TGTGCCAGCAGTTACAGCCCGAATGAGCAGTTCTTC,CASSYSPNEQFF
-,TRBJ2-2,TRBV7-3,once,TGTGCCAGCAGCCCTCTAGGGAACACCGGGGAGCTGTTTTTT,CASSPLGNTGELFF
TRBD1,TRBJ1-2,TRBV5-4,-,TGTGCCAGCAGCTTAGACAGGGCCCTAAGTGGCTACACCTTC,CASSLDRALSGYTF
TRBD1,TRBJ1-1,TRBV29-1,-,TGCAGCGTTGATGCAGGGGGCCGTGAAGCTTTCTTT,CSVDAGGREAFF
TRBD1,TRBJ1-1,TRBV9,-,TGTGCCAGCAGCGTAGTGGAGACAGGGGGCAAGGTTCTGGCTTTCTTT,CASSVVETGGKVLAFF
-,TRBJ1-6,TRBV28,once,TGTGCCAGCACCCTAGGGGGGGTGAATTCACCCCTCCACTTT,CASTLGGVNSPLHF
-,TRBJ1-1,TRBV7-7,-,TGTGCTAGCAGCCTTGGGGTTGACACTGAAGCTTTCTTT,CASSLGVDTEAFF
-,TRBJ2-5,TRBV4-1,-,TGCGCCAGCAGTGGTAGGGTCCAAGAGACCCAGTACTTC,CASSGRVQETQYF
TRBD1,TRBJ2-7,TRBV4-1,-,TGCGCCAGCAGCTTAGAGATGCGACAGGGTGGGTCGGAGTACTTC,CASSLEMRQGGSEYF
-,TRBJ1-5,TRBV6-5,-,TGTGCCAGCAGTTCCCAGGCAGACTATAGCAATCAGCCCCAGCATTTT,CASSSQADYSNQPQHF
-,TRBJ2-7,TRBV10-3,-,TGTGCCATCAGTGAGCCTAGGGATTCCTACGAGCAGTACTTC,CAISEPRDSYEQYF
TRBD2,TRBJ2-3,TRBV4-3,-,TGCGCCAGCAGCCAAGCCCCAGGGACTAGCGGGTCCGCAGATACGCAGTATTTT,CASSQAPGTSGSADTQYF
-,TRBJ1-2,TRBV11-2,-,TGTGCCAGCAGCTTAGATCAAGGGACCGACCACTTTAACTATGGCTACACCTTC,CASSLDQGTDHFNYGYTF
-,TRBJ2-5,TRBV5-6,-,TGTGCCAGCAGCCCCGGCCCCATAGCGGAGACCCAGTACTTC,CASSPGPIAETQYF
-,TRBJ2-7,TRBV5-4,-,TGTGCCAGCAGTCCATCACGGGACCCCATTCCCTACGAGCAGTACTTC,CASSPSRDPIPYEQYF
TRBD2,TRBJ2-7,TRBV19,-,TGTGCCAGTAGTATCTCGGCGGGAGTGTACGAGCAGTACTTC,CASSISAGVYEQYF
TRBD2,TRBJ2-7,TRBV2,-,TGTGCCAGCTATGGCCCCTTAGCGGGGGGGGATTACGAGCAGTACTTC,CASYGPLAGGDYEQYF
-,TRBJ2-5,TRBV4-3,-,TGCGCCAGCAGCCAAGACGTTATGGTAGAGACCCAGTACTTC,CASSQDVMVETQYF
-,TRBJ1-6,TRBV6-5,-,TGTGCCAGCAGTTACCCGGACAGTTTTAATTCACCCCTCCACTTT,CASSYPDSFNSPLHF
-,TRBJ1-5,TRBV2,-,TGTGCCAGCAACTCCGGGACCGTCTCGAATCAGCCCCAGCATTTT,CASNSGTVSNQPQHF
-,TRBJ2-7,TRBV11-3,-,TGTGCCAGCCGGATGGATCGTTTCTACGAGCAGTACTTC,CASRMDRFYEQYF
-,TRBJ2-1,TRBV1,-,TGCACCAGCAGCCCCCTCGCTAGCGGTCAGTTCTTC,CTSSPLASGQFF
-,TRBJ2-3,TRBV4-3,-,TGCGCCAGCAGCCAAGATGGGTTAGAAATCTCAGATACGCAGTATTTT,CASSQDGLEISDTQYF
TRBD2,TRBJ2-3,TRBV10-3,-,TGTGCCATCAGTGATCTAGCGGGATACACAGATACGCAGTATTTT,CAISDLAGYTDTQYF
TRBD1,TRBJ1-5,TRBV5-1,-,TGCGCCAGCGCCCCGACAGGGGGCAATCAGCCCCAGCATTTT,CASAPTGGNQPQHF
-,TRBJ1-2,TRBV9,once,TGTGCCAGCAGCGTAATCGGAAACTATGGCTACACCTTC,CASSVIGNYGYTF